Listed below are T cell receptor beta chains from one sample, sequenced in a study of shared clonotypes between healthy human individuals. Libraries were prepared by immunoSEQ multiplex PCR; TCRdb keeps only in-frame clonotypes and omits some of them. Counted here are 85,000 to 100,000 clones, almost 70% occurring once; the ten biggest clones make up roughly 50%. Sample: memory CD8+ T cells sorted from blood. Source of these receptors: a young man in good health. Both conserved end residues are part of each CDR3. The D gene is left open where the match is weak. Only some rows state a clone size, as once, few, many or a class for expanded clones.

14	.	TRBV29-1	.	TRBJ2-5	TGCAGCGTTGAAGATCTTTACCTGCGGGAGACCCAGTACTTC	CSVEDLYLRETQYF
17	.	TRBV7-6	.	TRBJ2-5	TGTGCCAGCAGCTCTAGATTGGACTCCGAAGGATGGGAGACCCAGTACTTC	CASSSRLDSEGWETQYF
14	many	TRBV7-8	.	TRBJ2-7	TGTGCCAGCAGCATGTTTGATAAGGATTACGAGCAGTACTTC	CASSMFDKDYEQYF
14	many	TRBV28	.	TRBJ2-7	TGTGCCAGCAGTCCCCCGCAGGCTATCTACGAGCAGTACTTC	CASSPPQAIYEQYF
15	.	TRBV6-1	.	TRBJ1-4	TGTGCCAGCAGAGATGGACTAAGCGGGAGTGAAAAACTGTTTTTT	CASRDGLSGSEKLFF
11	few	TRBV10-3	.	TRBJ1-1	TGTGCCATCAGAGTGAACACTGAAGCTTTCTTT	CAIRVNTEAFF
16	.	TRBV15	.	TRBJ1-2	TGTGCCACCAGCAGCACCCAACAGGCGGTATGGTATGGCTACACCTTC	CATSSTQQAVWYGYTF
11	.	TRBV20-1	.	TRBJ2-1	TGCAGTGCTAGCGTGGGGAATGAGCAGTTCTTC	CSASVGNEQFF
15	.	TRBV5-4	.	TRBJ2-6	TGTGCCAGCCTCACCAGACAAAGTCGGGCCAACGTCCTGACTTTC	CASLTRQSRANVLTF
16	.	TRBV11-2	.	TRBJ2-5	TGTGCCAGCAGCTTAGGAAGCGGAACCGAACAAGAGACCCAGTACTTC	CASSLGSGTEQETQYF
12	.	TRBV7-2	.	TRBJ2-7	TGTGCCAGCAGCCTACGTGGCTACGAGCAGTACTTC	CASSLRGYEQYF
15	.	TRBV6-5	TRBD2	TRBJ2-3	TGTGCCAGCAGTCCTGGACTAGCGGTCACAGATACGCAGTATTTT	CASSPGLAVTDTQYF
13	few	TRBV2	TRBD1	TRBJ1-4	TGTGCCAGCAAGCCGACAGGGGTCGAAAAACTGTTTTTT	CASKPTGVEKLFF
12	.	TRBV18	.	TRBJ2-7	TGTGCCAGCTCGCTTGGGGATTACGAGCAGTACTTC	CASSLGDYEQYF
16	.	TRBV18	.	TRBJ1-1	TGTGCCAGCTCACCACCGCGAGGGGGGAGGAACACTGAAGCTTTCTTT	CASSPPRGGRNTEAFF
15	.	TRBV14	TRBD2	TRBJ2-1	TGTGCCAGCAGCCCAGGACTAGCGGGGAACAATGAGCAGTTCTTC	CASSPGLAGNNEQFF
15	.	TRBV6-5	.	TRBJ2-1	TGTGCCAGCACCTTAAATAGGGGGGCGAACAATGAGCAGTTCTTC	CASTLNRGANNEQFF
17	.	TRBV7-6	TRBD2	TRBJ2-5	TGTGCCAGCACCATCGGCATCGGGGCGGGGGTAGGAGAGACCCAGTACTTC	CASTIGIGAGVGETQYF
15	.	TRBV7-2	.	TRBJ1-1	TGTGCCAGCAGCTTAGCTAGAGGGGCTGGGACTGAAGCTTTCTTT	CASSLARGAGTEAFF
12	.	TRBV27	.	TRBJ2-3	TGTGCCAGCAGTTTGCTGGGAGATACGCAGTATTTT	CASSLLGDTQYF
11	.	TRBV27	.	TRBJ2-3	TGTGCCAGCGGTGGTTGGGCCAGCACGTATTTT	CASGGWASTYF
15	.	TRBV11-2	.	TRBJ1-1	TGTGCCAGCAGCCCGGGTGCGGTGTTGAACACTGAAGCTTTCTTT	CASSPGAVLNTEAFF
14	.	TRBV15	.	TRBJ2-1	TGTGCCACCAGCGCTAGGGACAACCTCAATGAGCAGTTCTTC	CATSARDNLNEQFF
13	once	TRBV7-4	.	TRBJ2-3	TGTGCCAGCAGCTTACTAGTCACAGATACGCAGTATTTT	CASSLLVTDTQYF
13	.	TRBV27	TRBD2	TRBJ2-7	TGTGCCAGCAGAAGAGCGGGAGTCTACGAGCAGTACTTC	CASRRAGVYEQYF
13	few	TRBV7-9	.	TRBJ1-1	TGTGCCAGCAGACTCCCTGGAAACACTGAAGCTTTCTTT	CASRLPGNTEAFF
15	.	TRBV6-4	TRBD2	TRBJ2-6	TGTGCCAGCAGTGCTAGCGGGAGTGGGGCCAACGTCCTGACTTTC	CASSASGSGANVLTF
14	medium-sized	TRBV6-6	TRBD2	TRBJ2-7	TGTGCCAGCAGTCCCCTAGCGGGAGCAGGCGAGCAGTACTTC	CASSPLAGAGEQYF
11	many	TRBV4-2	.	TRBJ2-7	TGTGCCAGCAGCTTGGGACTGGGGCAGTACTTC	CASSLGLGQYF
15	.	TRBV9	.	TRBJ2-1	TGTGCCAGCAGCGTCGGGACCCTGGCCCTAAATGAGCAGTTCTTC	CASSVGTLALNEQFF
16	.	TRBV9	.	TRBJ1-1	TGTGCCAGCAGCGTAGACGGAGCCAGCCGAGGGCTTGTTGCTTTCTTT	CASSVDGASRGLVAFF
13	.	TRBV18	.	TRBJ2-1	TGTGCCAGCTCACGGCGAAGGAACAATGAGCAGTTCTTC	CASSRRRNNEQFF
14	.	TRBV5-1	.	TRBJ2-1	TGCGCCAGCAAGCGGGTATCCGAGAGCAATGAGCAGTTCTTC	CASKRVSESNEQFF
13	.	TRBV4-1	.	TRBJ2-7	TGCGCCAGCAGCCAAACAGGGAGCGGCGAGCAGTACTTC	CASSQTGSGEQYF
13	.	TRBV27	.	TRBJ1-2	TGTGCCAGCAGTTTGTCAGGGAACTATGGCTACACCTTC	CASSLSGNYGYTF
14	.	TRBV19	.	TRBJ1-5	TGTGCCAGTAGTCCAGGGGTCAAGGATCAGCCCCAGCATTTT	CASSPGVKDQPQHF
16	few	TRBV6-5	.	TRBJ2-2	TGTGCCAGCAGTTACTCGATTACAGCGAACACCGGGGAGCTGTTTTTT	CASSYSITANTGELFF
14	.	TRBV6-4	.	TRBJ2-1	TGTGCCAGCAGTGACCAGCCAGGGGCGAATGAGCAGTTCTTC	CASSDQPGANEQFF
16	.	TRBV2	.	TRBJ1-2	TGTGCCAGCAGTGCCGCCGGGTGGGGGCCTGGCTATGGCTACACCTTC	CASSAAGWGPGYGYTF
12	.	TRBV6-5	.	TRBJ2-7	TGTGCCAGCAGTTCTGGTGGGTACGAGCAGTACTTC	CASSSGGYEQYF
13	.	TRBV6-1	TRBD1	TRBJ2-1	TGTGCCAGCAGGGGGGACAGCTACAATGAGCAGTTCTTC	CASRGDSYNEQFF
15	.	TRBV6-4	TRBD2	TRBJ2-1	TGTGCCAGCAGTGCAACTAGCGGGACCTACAATGAGCAGTTCTTC	CASSATSGTYNEQFF
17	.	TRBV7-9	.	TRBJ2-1	TGTGCCAGCAGCCCTAGACCAGGCTTACCTTTCTACAATGAGCAGTTCTTC	CASSPRPGLPFYNEQFF
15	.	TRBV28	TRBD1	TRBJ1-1	TGTGCCAGCAGTTCCACAGGGGGCCAAGCCACTGAAGCTTTCTTT	CASSSTGGQATEAFF
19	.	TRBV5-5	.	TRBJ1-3	TGTGCCAGCAGCTTAGCCTCCCTTGGGCCGGGAATCTCTGGAAACACCATATATTTT	CASSLASLGPGISGNTIYF
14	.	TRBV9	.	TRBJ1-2	TGTGCCAGCAGCGTAGGCTTGAGTAACTATGGCTACACCTTC	CASSVGLSNYGYTF
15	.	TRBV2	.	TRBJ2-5	TGTGCCAGCAGTGATTATGAGGGTGGGTCCGAGACCCAGTACTTC	CASSDYEGGSETQYF
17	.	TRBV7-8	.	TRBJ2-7	TGTGCCAGCAGCTTAGTAACTGGGACACGGGCCCCTGGGGAGCAGTACTTC	CASSLVTGTRAPGEQYF
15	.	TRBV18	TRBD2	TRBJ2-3	TGTGCCAGCTCACCAGAACTAGCGGGAGTAGATACGCAGTATTTT	CASSPELAGVDTQYF
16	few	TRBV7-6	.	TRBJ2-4	TGTGCCAGCAGCTTGGGGTCGGGGCTAGCCAAAAACATTCAGTACTTC	CASSLGSGLAKNIQYF
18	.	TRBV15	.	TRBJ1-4	TGTGCCACCAGCAGAGAGCTTAGGGCCGACTCAACTAATGAAAAACTGTTTTTT	CATSRELRADSTNEKLFF
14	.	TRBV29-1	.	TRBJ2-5	TGCAGCGTTGCCCCCGATTTGGTGGGGGAGACCCAGTACTTC	CSVAPDLVGETQYF
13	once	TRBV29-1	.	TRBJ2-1	TGCAGCGCCCGCGGTGGCTCCTACAATGAGCAGTTCTTC	CSARGGSYNEQFF
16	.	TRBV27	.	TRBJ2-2	TGTGCCAGCAGTTTATCCGCAGGGATGGACACCGGGGAGCTGTTTTTT	CASSLSAGMDTGELFF
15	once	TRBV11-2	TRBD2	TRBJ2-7	TGTGCCAGCAGCTCTCGGACTAGCGGTACCTACGAGCAGTACTTC	CASSSRTSGTYEQYF
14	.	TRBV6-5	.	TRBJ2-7	TGTGCCAGCAGTCCCCTGGACATCGACTCCGAGCAGTACTTC	CASSPLDIDSEQYF